The 20 T cell receptor beta chains in this list originate from one sample, sequenced in a study of shared clonotypes between healthy human individuals. The protocol was immunoSEQ multiplex PCR, while the TCRdb copy is restricted to in-frame clones and leaves out a portion. The sample records some 350,000 clones, around 74% being singletons. Material: memory CD4+ T cells sorted from blood. Specified subset: CD45RA-negative fraction. The receptors derive from a man aged 30 to 45 in good health.

The genes are TRBV10-3 and TRBJ2-1, with 12 bases matching TRBD2. This CDR3 has 16 residues. V shed 5 bases and J 8 bases; nucleotides not matched to a gene: 10. The germline V gene has CDR1 ENHRY and CDR2 SYGVKD. The CDR3 region is CAISSQTSGSADEQFF. In nucleotides, the CDR3 is TGTGCCATCAGTAGCCAGACTAGCGGGAGTGCGGATGAGCAGTTCTTC.

The J gene is TRBJ2-7, the V gene TRBV5-4, with 9 nucleotides matching TRBD1. There are 15 residues in the CDR3. The V gene's germline CDR1 is SGHNT and CDR2 YYREEE (reference sequence). V lost 6 bases and J lost 1; bases outside the gene matches: 8. CDR3 loop: CASMQSGTGSYEQYF. The CDR3, as DNA: TGTGCCAGCATGCAATCCGGGACAGGGTCCTACGAGCAGTACTTC.

This clone was seen many times. This chain connects TRBV5-1 to TRBJ2-1; 7 positions agree with TRBD1. This CDR3 is 16 amino acids long. The junction had 7 bases not matched to a gene; V was cut back by 0 bases and J by 4 bases. Germline loops: CDR1 SGHRS, CDR2 YFSETQ. The CDR3: CASSLGPGQRYNEQFF. CDR3 bases: TGCGCCAGCAGCTTGGGCCCGGGACAGAGATACAATGAGCAGTTCTTC.

The gene calls are TRBV6-4 and TRBJ2-3; 8 nucleotides line up with TRBD1. This CDR3 region has 14 residues. The trim removed 7 bases at V and 4 bases at J, leaving 7 bases unmatched. Per germline, CDR1 MRHNA and CDR2 SNTAGT. DNA for the CDR3: TGTGCCAGCAAGAAGGACAGGGTTTCAGATACGCAGTATTTT. It codes for CASKKDRVSDTQYF.

Concerning this clone itself: The same CDR3 is also encoded by other DNA sequences in this sample. J is TRBJ1-1 and V is TRBV7-3; possibly TRBD1 for D (5 bases). The V end was cut by 0 bases, the J end by 1 base, with 6 bases between. This CDR3 spans 14 amino acids. Germline loops: CDR1 SGHTA, CDR2 FQGTGA. CDR3 protein: CASSLTGPNTEAFF. CDR3 nucleotides: TGTGCCAGCAGCTTAACGGGGCCGAACACTGAAGCTTTCTTT. Full variable domain (remainder filled in from reference TRBV7-3 and TRBJ1-1): GAGVSQTPSNKVTEKGKYVELRCDPISGHTALYWYRQSLGQGPEFLIYFQGTGAADDSGLPNDRFFAVRPEGSVSTLKIQRTERGDSAVYLCASSLTGPNTEAFFGQGTRLTVV.

This sequence joins TRBV9 and TRBJ2-3, with a tentative D call TRBD2 (5 bases). CDR3 length equals 16 residues. Looked up from germline, CDR1 is SGDLS and CDR2 is YYNGEE. V lost 4 bases, J lost 3 bases, and 18 bases lay in between. The CDR3 DNA sequence: TGTGCCAGCAGCCTAAGCGGCTCTACCTTAACAGATACGCAGTATTTT. Its translation is CASSLSGSTLTDTQYF.

This sequence joins TRBV7-8 and TRBJ2-2; D is ambiguous. The CDR3 runs 15 residues. CDR1 and CDR2 from the germline V gene are SGHVS and FQNEAQ. Trimming removed 2 bases at V and 3 bases at J, with 10 bases between. CDR3 sequence: CASSLKGRDTGELFF. The CDR3 DNA reads as TGTGCCAGCAGCTTAAAGGGTCGGGACACCGGGGAGCTGTTTTTT.

The genes are TRBV18 and TRBJ1-2; no clear D. This CDR3 has 14 amino acids. Trimming removed 0 bases at V and 3 bases at J, with 8 bases between. CDR1 and CDR2 (germline): KGHSH, LQKENI. The CDR3 DNA sequence: TGTGCCAGCTCACCACCGGCAGGCGACTATGGCTACACCTTC. It yields the protein CASSPPAGDYGYTF.

The J gene is TRBJ1-2, the V gene TRBV27; 8 bases are shared with TRBD1. J gave up 0 bases and V 3 bases, and 9 bases lay outside the gene matches. CDR1 and CDR2 (germline): MNHEY, SMNVEV (reference sequence). There are 17 residues in the CDR3. CDR3 in amino acids: CASSFNSGTGANYGYTF. The CDR3 coding sequence is TGTGCCAGCAGTTTCAATTCCGGGACAGGAGCTAACTATGGCTACACCTTC.

CDR3 in amino acids: CASSPEGTGAPLWSYNEQFF. The CDR3, as DNA: TGTGCCAGCTCACCCGAAGGGACAGGGGCCCCTCTTTGGTCCTACAATGAGCAGTTCTTC. V and J are TRBV18 and TRBJ2-1; 10 positions match TRBD1. The CDR3 is 20 amino acids. J lost 1 base, V lost 3 bases, and 15 bases had no gene match. Per germline, CDR1 KGHSH and CDR2 LQKENI.

The gene calls are TRBV19 and TRBJ1-1; unclear D gene. Germline CDR1 LNHDA, CDR2 SQIVND (reference sequence). This CDR3 spans 14 amino acids. V lost 2 bases to trimming and J lost 0 bases, with 7 bases between them. CDR3 DNA: TGTGCCAGTAGTATAACCGGGGTGAACACTGAAGCTTTCTTT. It encodes CASSITGVNTEAFF. The variable domain in full, completed from reference TRBV19 and TRBJ1-1, reads DGGITQSPKYLFRKEGQNVTLSCEQNLNHDAMYWYRQDPGQGLRLIYYSQIVNDFQKGDIAEGYSVSREKKESFPLTVTSAQKNPTAFYLCASSITGVNTEAFFGQGTRLTVV.

This clone was observed a few times. The rearrangement joins TRBV29-1 to TRBJ2-1; 11 nucleotides agree with TRBD2. The CDR3 totals 14 residues. The ends lost 5 bases at V and 9 bases at J; junction bases unmatched: 9. The germline V gene has CDR1 SQVTM and CDR2 ANQGSEA. CDR3 sequence: CSVTIAGGISEQFF. In nucleotides, the CDR3 is TGCAGCGTTACAATAGCGGGAGGGATAAGTGAGCAGTTCTTC.

The chain uses TRBV27 and TRBJ2-7, with 7 bases aligning to TRBD2. In germline, CDR1 is MNHEY, CDR2 SMNVEV (reference sequence). The length of the CDR3 is 17 residues. J gave up 3 bases and V 5 bases, and 16 bases lay outside the gene matches. The CDR3, as DNA: TGTGCCAGCAGTCCACACCCCCCTAGCGGAGGCCGCTACGAGCAGTACTTC. Translation gives CASSPHPPSGGRYEQYF.

The genes are TRBV7-4 and TRBJ1-5; D is possibly TRBD1 (6 bases). The V end was cut by 6 bases, the J end by 6 bases, with 15 bases between. This CDR3 spans 14 amino acids. The germline gives CDR1 SGHVT, CDR2 SQSDAQ. The CDR3: CASSRIQGRQPQHF. DNA for the CDR3: TGTGCCAGCAGTCGTATACAGGGTCGTCAGCCCCAGCATTTT.

The rearrangement uses TRBV7-9 and TRBJ1-5; 7 nucleotides match TRBD1. CDR3 length: 16 amino acids. Looked up from germline, CDR1 is SEHNR and CDR2 is FQNEAQ (reference sequence). V was pared by 5 bases and J by 4 bases, with 11 bases of the junction left unmatched. The CDR3 nucleotides read TGTGCCAGCAGCCGACTTGGGACAGCCTTAAATCAGCCCCAGCATTTT. It encodes CASSRLGTALNQPQHF. Full variable domain (missing parts from reference TRBV7-9 and TRBJ1-5): DTGVSQNPRHKITKRGQNVTFRCDPISEHNRLYWYRQTLGQGPEFLTYFQNEAQLEKSRLLSDRFSAERPKGSFSTLEIQRTEQGDSAMYLCASSRLGTALNQPQHFGDGTRLSIL.

The V gene is TRBV25-1, the J gene TRBJ2-5; D possibly corresponds to TRBD2 (6 bases). Germline values: CDR1 MGHDK, CDR2 SYGVNS. V lost 1 base, J lost 5 bases, and 17 bases lay in between. The CDR3 is 16 amino acids. CDR3 residues: CASSEWGDLTSETQYF. CDR3 coding DNA: TGTGCCAGCAGTGAATGGGGGGACCTCACGTCGGAGACCCAGTACTTC.

This clone was counted a few times. V and J are TRBV19 and TRBJ2-2; D is unresolved. The CDR3 has 12 amino acids. The V end lost 10 bases, the J end lost 3 bases, and 9 bases lay between the germline ends. The germline V gene encodes CDR1 LNHDA and CDR2 SQIVND (reference sequence). The DNA of the CDR3 is TGTGCCACAAACAGAGACACCGGGGAGCTGTTTTTT. As protein: CATNRDTGELFF. Full variable domain (remainder filled in from reference TRBV19 and TRBJ2-2): DGGITQSPKYLFRKEGQNVTLSCEQNLNHDAMYWYRQDPGQGLRLIYYSQIVNDFQKGDIAEGYSVSREKKESFPLTVTSAQKNPTAFYLCATNRDTGELFFGEGSRLTVL.

The chain combines TRBV27 with TRBJ2-5; 13 bases map to TRBD2. Germline-derived CDR1 and CDR2 are MNHEY and SMNVEV (reference sequence). Trimming took 5 bases from V and 5 from J; bases not matched to a gene: 5. The CDR3 has 15 residues. DNA for the CDR3: TGTGCCAGCAGTGGACTAGCGGGAGTTTGGGAGACCCAGTACTTC. Its protein product is CASSGLAGVWETQYF.

This chain uses TRBV14 with TRBJ2-7; 9 bases agree with TRBD2. Germline CDR1 is SGHDN and CDR2 is FVKESK. Trimming at V came to 1 base and at J to 3 bases, leaving 7 bases not matched to a gene. The CDR3 spans 16 residues. DNA of the CDR3: TGTGCCAGCAGCCAAGGTTTTAGCGGGAGTAACTACGAGCAGTACTTC. Translation: CASSQGFSGSNYEQYF.

The rearrangement uses TRBV7-9 and TRBJ2-1, with 11 bases aligning to TRBD2. CDR1 is SEHNR and CDR2 is FQNEAQ in the germline V gene (reference sequence). Losses at the gene ends were 5 bases for V and 7 bases for J; bases not matched to a gene: 13. CDR3 length: 17 residues. The CDR3 loop reads CASSGTGLAAKLNEQFF. CDR3 nucleotide sequence: TGTGCCAGCAGCGGAACGGGACTAGCGGCGAAGTTGAATGAGCAGTTCTTC. The variable domain in full, completed from reference TRBV7-9 and TRBJ2-1, reads DTGVSQNPRHKITKRGQNVTFRCDPISEHNRLYWYRQTLGQGPEFLTYFQNEAQLEKSRLLSDRFSAERPKGSFSTLEIQRTEQGDSAMYLCASSGTGLAAKLNEQFFGPGTRLTVL.